Listed below are T cell receptor beta chains from one sample, sequenced in a study of radiotherapy plus CTLA-4 blockade in lung cancer. Sequencing was performed with immunoSEQ multiplex PCR; in TCRdb, only in-frame clones are kept and a portion is missing. The sample lists some 77,000 clones, about 90% seen once, with about 2% in the top ten. The starting material was peripheral blood, obtained from a patient treated with radiotherapy plus ipilimumab. These TCRs come from a human donor with non-small cell lung cancer who had a partial response to radiotherapy plus ipilimumab. The CDR3 runs from the conserved cysteine through the conserved F or W. Each record gives: V gene, J gene, clone size, D gene, CDR3 protein, CDR3 DNA. A D gene is named only where the DNA matches it firmly. Some rows have no size entry. The others give once, few or many, or a class for an expanded clone.

>TRBV7-2|TRBJ1-4|.|.
CASSLVENEKLFF
TGTGCCAGCAGCTTAGTTGAGAATGAAAAACTGTTTTTT
>TRBV6-1|TRBJ1-1|.|.
CASSEAGAGGTEAFF
TGTGCCAGCAGTGAAGCTGGGGCGGGGGGCACTGAAGCTTTCTTT
>TRBV7-9|TRBJ1-2|.|.
CASSLESRQYGYTF
TGTGCCAGCAGCTTAGAATCGCGCCAATATGGCTACACCTTC
>TRBV28|TRBJ1-5|.|.
CASSSLREGGNQPQHF
TGTGCCAGCAGTTCCCTGAGGGAGGGGGGCAATCAGCCCCAGCATTTT
>TRBV28|TRBJ1-5|.|TRBD1
CASSLRGQGDNQPQHF
TGTGCCAGCAGTTTAAGGGGTCAGGGGGACAATCAGCCCCAGCATTTT
>TRBV5-5|TRBJ2-3|.|.
CASSLRDPPDTQYF
TGTGCCAGCAGCTTGCGGGATCCCCCAGATACGCAGTATTTT
>TRBV29-1|TRBJ1-1|.|.
CSVSGHLNTEAFF
TGCAGCGTCTCCGGACACCTGAACACTGAAGCTTTCTTT
>TRBV29-1|TRBJ1-1|.|.
CSAHKTETEAFF
TGCAGCGCCCACAAGACTGAGACTGAAGCTTTCTTT
>TRBV6-5|TRBJ1-2|.|TRBD1
CASSYTGQGARGYTF
TGTGCCAGCAGTTATACAGGACAGGGGGCCCGGGGCTACACCTTC
>TRBV6-1|TRBJ1-5|.|TRBD1
CASTGQGDQPQHF
TGTGCCAGCACGGGACAGGGGGATCAGCCCCAGCATTTT
>TRBV6-4|TRBJ2-2|once|.
CASKFSELGELFF
TGTGCCAGCAAGTTCAGCGAACTCGGGGAGCTGTTTTTT
>TRBV19|TRBJ1-5|.|TRBD1
CASTLGQGLDQPQHF
TGTGCCAGTACCCTGGGACAGGGTCTGGATCAGCCCCAGCATTTT
>TRBV5-1|TRBJ1-2|.|TRBD1
CASSSRPGTGNGYTF
TGCGCCAGCAGCTCCCGCCCCGGGACAGGGAATGGCTACACCTTC
>TRBV30|TRBJ1-5|.|.
CAWSTLHSTQPQHF
TGTGCCTGGAGTACCTTACACAGTACTCAGCCCCAGCATTTT
>TRBV30|TRBJ1-1|.|.
CAWSLGRVEAFF
TGTGCCTGGAGCTTGGGTCGGGTAGAAGCTTTCTTT
>TRBV28|TRBJ2-1|.|TRBD2
CASSLGRRSREAYNEQFF
TGTGCCAGCAGTTTAGGTCGGCGCAGTCGGGAGGCGTACAATGAGCAGTTCTTC
>TRBV27|TRBJ1-1|.|TRBD1
CASSPQTGSTEAFF
TGTGCCAGCAGTCCCCAGACAGGGTCCACTGAAGCTTTCTTT
>TRBV7-8|TRBJ1-2|.|.
CASSNRDNFYTF
TGTGCCAGCAGCAACCGGGACAACTTCTACACCTTC
>TRBV6-5|TRBJ2-7|.|TRBD2
CASISAGAYEQYF
TGTGCCAGCATTTCAGCGGGAGCCTACGAGCAGTACTTC